This TCR beta chain emerged from a study of T cell clonotyping in hematopoietic cell transplantation. Study details: Recipients' pretransplant samples followed cytoreduction. The study's findings and limits: Pathologically expanded recipient clonotypes increased progressively from day 30 to day 180 as diversity fell.

TCRdb keeps only in-frame clones here, not all; method: immunoSEQ multiplex PCR. The sample gives approximately 10,000 clones, roughly 84% of which show up once; about 15% is in the top ten. Described time point: recipient sample about 28 days before transplant, after cytoreduction. The CDR3 runs to 13 residues. Germline CDR1 and CDR2: MNHEY and SVGAGI. Deletions cut 6 bases from V and 7 bases from J, with 15 bases between. This clone was counted a single time. As yet, its antigen is unknown. The rearrangement uses TRBV6-5 and TRBJ1-1; weak D call: TRBD1 (6 bases). This TCR was sampled from a woman aged 50 to 60 with chronic myeloid leukemia. Some clones in this sample may be carry-over from other donors' samples. The sample here was peripheral blood mononuclear cells, taken before stem cell transplant. The CDR3 DNA is TGTGCCAGCAGCCGAGAGACAGGCGGTGAAGCTTTCTTT. As protein: CASSRETGGEAFF.